One sample yielded the 30 T cell receptor beta chains listed below, sequenced in a study of T cells in narcolepsy. Produced via immunoSEQ multiplex PCR; TCRdb's table is partial and in-frame only. The repertoire consists of 25,000 to 35,000 clones, with approximately 83% occurring once and the leading ten covering over 0.9%. The sequenced sample consisted of CD45RA- memory CD4+ T cells from PBMCs. These receptors came from a human donor with narcolepsy.

The chain has TRBV11-3 and TRBJ1-6, with unresolved D. With 3 bases removed from V and 9 bases from J, the gap between germline ends came to 12 bases. This CDR3 contains 14 residues. Germline CDR1 is SGHNT and CDR2 is YENEEA. This chain's CDR3 is CASSFGRNGSPLHF. The CDR3 nucleotides are TGTGCCAGCAGCTTCGGCAGGAATGGTTCACCCCTCCACTTT. Together with reference TRBV11-3 and TRBJ1-6, the CDR3 gives the full variable domain: EAGVVQSPRYKIIEKKQPVAFWCNPISGHNTLYWYLQNLGQGPELLIRYENEEAVDDSQLPKDRFSAERLKGVDSTLKIQPAELGDSAVYLCASSFGRNGSPLHFGNGTRLTVT.

V gene TRBV30 combines with J gene TRBJ1-1; D is ambiguous. The V gene's germline CDR1 is GTSNPN and CDR2 SVGIG (reference sequence). Trimming took off 4 bases at V and 4 bases at J, with 13 bases between the two ends. This CDR3 contains 13 residues. This CDR3 reads CAWKGSGVTEAFF. For the CDR3, the DNA is TGTGCCTGGAAGGGCTCTGGCGTCACTGAAGCTTTCTTT.

The CDR3 sequence: CASSTSLGQGTEAFF. The CDR3 DNA is TGTGCCAGTAGTACCTCCCTGGGACAGGGGACTGAAGCTTTCTTT. V and J are TRBV19 and TRBJ1-1; 10 bases match TRBD1. The CDR3 runs 15 residues. Germline CDR1 is LNHDA and CDR2 is SQIVND (reference sequence). Trimming took 4 bases from V and 5 from J; bases not matched to a gene: 7.

The V and J genes are TRBV7-2 and TRBJ2-2; D might be TRBD2 (5 bases). With 1 base removed from V and 2 bases from J, the gap between germline ends came to 8 bases. Germline V gives CDR1 SGHTA, CDR2 FQGNSA. This CDR3 contains 15 residues. CDR3 sequence: CASSLVRGNTGELFF. CDR3 bases: TGTGCCAGCAGCTTAGTTCGGGGAAACACCGGGGAGCTGTTTTTT.

V is TRBV7-9 and J is TRBJ1-4; a possible D gene is TRBD1 (6 bases). V dropped 6 bases and J dropped 15 bases, with 29 bases sitting between them. Germline values: CDR1 SEHNR, CDR2 FQNEAQ (reference sequence). The CDR3 has 16 amino acids. The CDR3 reads CASSASNSERQVRMFF. CDR3 DNA sequence: TGTGCCAGCAGTGCCTCCAACTCCGAAAGACAGGTTAGGATGTTTTTT. The whole variable domain, filled in from reference TRBV7-9 and TRBJ1-4, reads DTGVSQNPRHKITKRGQNVTFRCDPISEHNRLYWYRQTLGQGPEFLTYFQNEAQLEKSRLLSDRFSAERPKGSFSTLEIQRTEQGDSAMYLCASSASNSERQVRMFFGSGTQLSVL.

V is TRBV10-1 and J is TRBJ1-1; D perhaps matches TRBD1 (6 bases). V gave up 0 bases and J gave up 5 bases, with 16 bases separating them. The CDR3 has 16 amino acids. Germline CDR1 reads WNHNN; CDR2 reads SYGVQD (reference sequence). The CDR3 loop reads CASSESLKGEDTEAFF. DNA of the CDR3: TGCGCCAGCAGTGAGTCGTTAAAGGGGGAAGATACTGAAGCTTTCTTT.

The chain couples TRBV30 to TRBJ2-2; D gene unclear. Trimming cost V 3 bases and J 8 bases, with 7 bases left between them. The CDR3 sequence is 11 residues long. The germline gives CDR1 GTSNPN, CDR2 SVGIG (reference sequence). CDR3 in DNA: TGTGCCTGGAGCCGGATGGGGGAGCTGTTTTTT. Amino acid sequence: CAWSRMGELFF.

As concerns this clone: The identical CDR3 is also encoded by other nucleotide sequences in the sample. V is TRBV5-4 and J is TRBJ1-1, with no clear D. The CDR3 runs 15 residues. Trimming cost V 5 bases and J 1 base, with 15 bases left between them. The V gene's germline CDR1 is SGHNT and CDR2 YYREEE (reference sequence). The CDR3 here is CASRFQAVTNTEAFF. CDR3 coding DNA: TGTGCCAGCAGATTCCAGGCAGTCACGAACACTGAAGCTTTCTTT. The whole variable domain, remainder taken from reference TRBV5-4 and TRBJ1-1, is ETGVTQSPTHLIKTRGQQVTLRCSSQSGHNTVSWYQQALGQGPQFIFQYYREEENGRGNFPPRFSGLQFPNYSSELNVNALELDDSALYLCASRFQAVTNTEAFFGQGTRLTVV.

This clone was seen once. V and J are TRBV29-1 and TRBJ2-6; TRBD1 is a possible D gene (5 bases). Germline V CDR1 and CDR2: SQVTM, ANQGSEA. Trimming cost V 1 base and J 0 bases, with 10 bases left between them. This CDR3 region has 16 residues. This CDR3 is CSVEAGFSSGANVLTF. CDR3 DNA sequence: TGCAGCGTTGAAGCAGGGTTTAGCTCTGGGGCCAACGTCCTGACTTTC. Based on the CDR3 plus reference TRBV29-1 and TRBJ2-6, the full variable domain is SAVISQKPSRDICQRGTSLTIQCQVDSQVTMMFWYRQQPGQSLTLIATANQGSEATYESGFVIDKFPISRPNLTFSTLTVSNMSPEDSSIYLCSVEAGFSSGANVLTFGAGSRLTVL.

V usage is TRBV5-1 and J usage is TRBJ2-1; D possibly corresponds to TRBD1 (5 bases). The CDR3 has 15 amino acids. With 0 bases removed from V and 8 bases from J, the gap between germline ends came to 15 bases. From germline, CDR1 is SGHRS and CDR2 YFSETQ. DNA for the CDR3: TGCGCCAGCAGCTTGGTGGGGCAGAGCACCGATGAGCAGTTCTTC. Encoded protein: CASSLVGQSTDEQFF.

CDR3 protein: CASSPPTGSLNEQFF. The CDR3 DNA sequence: TGTGCCAGCAGCCCCCCGACAGGGTCCCTCAATGAGCAGTTCTTC. The chain uses TRBV5-4 and TRBJ2-1; 7 bases fit TRBD1. V was clipped by 4 bases and J by 6 bases; unmatched bases: 10. The length of the CDR3 is 15 residues. CDR1 and CDR2 from the germline V gene are SGHNT and YYREEE (reference sequence).

This chain links TRBV5-5 with TRBJ1-5; perhaps TRBD1 as D (6 bases). Germline V gives CDR1 SGHKS, CDR2 YYEKEE (reference sequence). The CDR3 is made up of 15 amino acids. Trimming removed 4 bases at V and 6 bases at J, with 17 bases between. CDR3 nucleotide sequence: TGTGCCAGCAGCGTGACAGGTCTGGTGGGTCAGCCCCAGCATTTT. It is translated as CASSVTGLVGQPQHF.

The table lists this clone with a count of one. V gene TRBV16 combines with J gene TRBJ1-5; D remains ambiguous. Germline CDR1 is KGHSY and CDR2 is FQNENV. There are 14 residues in the CDR3. The ends were cut back, 0 bases at V and 4 bases at J, with 7 bases in the middle. CDR3: CASSQSGQNQPQHF. The CDR3 nucleotides are TGTGCCAGCAGCCAATCCGGGCAGAATCAGCCCCAGCATTTT. The full variable domain, in which reference TRBV16 and TRBJ1-5 provide the parts outside the CDR3, is GEEVAQTPKHLVRGEGQKAKLYCAPIKGHSYVFWYQQVLKNEFKFLISFQNENVFDETGMPKERFSAKCLPNSPCSLEIQATKLEDSAVYFCASSQSGQNQPQHFGDGTRLSIL.

This chain joins TRBV5-4 and TRBJ1-4, with TRBD1 identical over 8 bases. V lost 4 bases and J lost 7; bases outside the gene matches: 6. CDR1 and CDR2 (germline): SGHNT, YYREEE (reference sequence). The CDR3 loop spans 14 amino acids. CDR3 loop: CASSLTGVGEKLFF. In DNA, the CDR3 is TGTGCCAGCAGCCTGACAGGGGTGGGTGAAAAACTGTTTTTT.

The rearrangement links TRBV30 to TRBJ2-7; TRBD2 agrees at 8 bases. The CDR3 has 17 amino acids. The V segment lost 3 bases and the J segment 0 bases; nucleotides outside the gene matches: 13. Germline CDR1 reads GTSNPN; CDR2 reads SVGIG (reference sequence). CDR3 sequence: CAWRGTGLTSGSYEQYF. CDR3 coding DNA: TGTGCCTGGAGAGGTACGGGGCTTACTAGCGGCTCCTACGAGCAGTACTTC. Full variable domain (outside the CDR3, taken from reference TRBV30 and TRBJ2-7): SQTIHQWPATLVQPVGSPLSLECTVEGTSNPNLYWYRQAAGRGLQLLFYSVGIGQISSEVPQNLSASRPQDRQFILSSKKLLLSDSGFYLCAWRGTGLTSGSYEQYFGPGTRLTVT.

The J gene is TRBJ2-7, the V gene TRBV6-1; tentative D call: TRBD1 (6 bases). V was cut by 9 bases and J by 5 bases, with 14 bases left in between. The CDR3 is 12 amino acids. In germline, CDR1 is MNHNS, CDR2 SASEGT. The CDR3 region is CASNRVGNEQYF. Written as DNA, the CDR3 is TGTGCCAGTAACAGGGTAGGAAACGAGCAGTACTTC.

The V and J genes are TRBV21-1 and TRBJ1-2. TRBV21-1 represents a pseudogene. The CDR3 is made up of 14 amino acids. CDR3 amino acids: CASSKVLGTYGYTF. In DNA, the CDR3 is TGTGCCAGCAGCAAAGTCCTCGGGACCTATGGCTACACCTTC.

As DNA, the CDR3 is TGCGCCAGCAGCTCCAGACAGGGGGCGCAGGGCACTGAAGCTTTCTTT. Translated: CASSSRQGAQGTEAFF. The gene calls are TRBV5-1 and TRBJ1-1, with 10 nucleotides matching TRBD1. The length of the CDR3 is 16 residues. V was clipped by 3 bases and J by 4 bases; unmatched bases: 9. Germline CDR1 SGHRS, CDR2 YFSETQ.

This clone appeared once. CDR3 sequence: CASRGAGTAYNSPLHF. Written as DNA, the CDR3 is TGTGCCAGTAGAGGCGCTGGGACGGCTTATAATTCACCCCTCCACTTT. The rearrangement uses TRBV19 and TRBJ1-6; possibly TRBD1 for D (5 bases). CDR3 size: 16 residues. The V end lost 6 bases, the J end lost 4 bases, and 16 bases lay between the germline ends. Germline CDR1 and CDR2: LNHDA and SQIVND (reference sequence).

This clone appeared a single time. The CDR3 region is CASSLDTGAEAFF. As DNA, the CDR3 is TGTGCCAGCAGCTTGGATACAGGGGCTGAAGCTTTCTTT. The genes are TRBV11-3 and TRBJ1-1; the match to TRBD1 covers 7 bases. Losses at the gene ends were 3 bases for V and 6 bases for J; bases not matched to a gene: 4. Germline V gene data show CDR1 as SGHNT and CDR2 as YENEEA. The length of the CDR3 is 13 residues.

This clone came up a few times. The chain recombines TRBV27 with TRBJ2-7; possibly TRBD2 for D (7 bases). This CDR3 comprises 16 residues. V lost 5 bases and J lost 3, with 20 bases in between. The germline CDR1 and CDR2 sequences are MNHEY and SMNVEV (reference sequence). In DNA form, the CDR3 reads TGTGCCAGCAGTCATACCGAGGGGGGGCCATTCTACGAGCAGTACTTC. Protein sequence: CASSHTEGGPFYEQYF.

The chain links TRBV7-7 to TRBJ2-7; 8 nucleotides match TRBD1. The CDR3 contains 16 residues. The V gene end was trimmed by 7 bases and the J gene end by 0 bases; junction bases not matched to a gene: 11. Per germline, CDR1 SSHAT and CDR2 FNYEAQ (reference sequence). Here the CDR3 reads CASNPPPGQVSYEQYF. The CDR3 bases are TGTGCCAGCAACCCTCCACCGGGACAGGTCTCCTACGAGCAGTACTTC.

The count of this clone is one. The CDR3 DNA sequence: TGTGCCAGCAGTCGCGAATGGGGACAGGCGTTGAACACTGAAGCTTTCTTT. Protein: CASSREWGQALNTEAFF. V is TRBV2 and J is TRBJ1-1, with 8 bases lining up with TRBD1. Trimming cost V 5 bases and J 0 bases; bases outside gene matches: 11. This CDR3 spans 17 amino acids. Germline V CDR1 and CDR2: SNHLY, FYNNEI.

The chain employs TRBV28 and TRBJ1-2; TRBD1 matches at 8 bases. The CDR3 is 14 residues long. The trim removed 4 bases at V and 7 bases at J, leaving 8 bases unmatched. Germline V CDR1 and CDR2: MDHEN, SYDVKM. The DNA for the CDR3 is TGTGCCAGCAGTTCCCCGACAGGGGCGGGTGGCTACACCTTC. Its protein product is CASSSPTGAGGYTF.

This chain uses TRBV9 with TRBJ2-1; D ambiguous. The CDR3 is 13 amino acids. The V gene lost 0 bases and the J gene lost 4 bases, with 5 bases spanning the gap. Germline-derived CDR1 and CDR2 are SGDLS and YYNGEE. The CDR3 nucleotides are TGTGCCAGCAGCGTAGCCCCTTACAATGAGCAGTTCTTC. As protein: CASSVAPYNEQFF.

The genes are TRBV19 and TRBJ2-1; 9 positions agree with TRBD2. CDR3 length: 15 amino acids. The trim removed 7 bases at V and 7 bases at J, leaving 11 bases unmatched. CDR1 is LNHDA and CDR2 is SQIVND in the germline V gene (reference sequence). The CDR3 sequence is CASNPRAGGLNEQFF. CDR3 DNA sequence: TGTGCCAGTAACCCCCGTGCGGGGGGGCTTAATGAGCAGTTCTTC. Variable domain in full (rest from reference TRBV19 and TRBJ2-1): DGGITQSPKYLFRKEGQNVTLSCEQNLNHDAMYWYRQDPGQGLRLIYYSQIVNDFQKGDIAEGYSVSREKKESFPLTVTSAQKNPTAFYLCASNPRAGGLNEQFFGPGTRLTVL.

The chain couples TRBV5-4 to TRBJ2-1; D is ambiguous. The CDR3 is 14 residues long. V lost 0 bases to trimming and J lost 8 bases, with 12 bases between them. The V gene's germline CDR1 is SGHNT and CDR2 YYREEE (reference sequence). CDR3 residues: CASSLGAGYDEQFF. Here the CDR3 DNA reads TGTGCCAGCAGCTTGGGGGCAGGCTATGATGAGCAGTTCTTC.

This sequence joins TRBV18 and TRBJ2-1; the D call may be TRBD1 or TRBD2 (5 bases each). V lost 4 bases and J lost 5, with 6 bases in between. The CDR3 has 12 amino acids. The germline gives CDR1 KGHSH, CDR2 LQKENI. CDR3 region: CASSRDDNEQFF. CDR3 DNA: TGTGCCAGCTCACGGGACGACAATGAGCAGTTCTTC.

This clone was picked up a small number of times. The V gene is TRBV6-1, the J gene TRBJ1-6, with D possibly being TRBD1 (6 bases). Trimming took 6 bases from V and 8 from J, leaving 11 bases between them. Germline-derived CDR1 and CDR2 are MNHNS and SASEGT. The CDR3 has 13 residues. The CDR3 loop reads CASRTGYDSPLHF. CDR3 bases: TGTGCCAGCAGAACAGGGTATGATTCACCCCTCCACTTT.

The chain couples TRBV7-3 to TRBJ2-3; no reliable D call. There are 13 residues in the CDR3. Trimming cost V 4 bases and J 6 bases, with 11 bases left between them. Germline lookup yields CDR1 SGHTA and CDR2 FQGTGA. CDR3 region: CASSSRPGDTQYF. The DNA for the CDR3 is TGTGCCAGCAGCTCCCGCCCTGGGGATACGCAGTATTTT.